These 9 T cell receptor beta chains originate from one sample sequenced in a study of CD8+ T cells in alopecia areata. RNA was extracted and reverse transcribed into cDNA as the sequencing template. Generated by immunoSEQ multiplex PCR, the TCRdb table keeps only in-frame clones and is missing some. The data show approximately 150,000 clones, less than 80% seen once. Described treatment: oral pan-JAK inhibitor, 5-10 mg twice daily. The source material was CD4+ T cells sorted from blood, sampled at week 24, from a patient treated with tofacitinib. The origin of the receptors is a human donor with alopecia areata.

This chain's CDR3 is CASSLNLNQPQHF. The CDR3 coding sequence is TGTGCCAGCAGTTTAAATCTAAATCAGCCCCAGCATTTT. J is TRBJ1-5 and V is TRBV28; D not certain. The CDR3 sequence is 13 residues long. Germline CDR1 and CDR2: MDHEN and SYDVKM. Trimming removed 2 bases from V and 4 bases from J, with 6 bases in between.

The chain uses TRBV29-1 and TRBJ2-7; 9 positions agree with TRBD1. The ends lost 5 bases at V and 3 bases at J; junction bases unmatched: 5. Germline CDR1 and CDR2: SQVTM and ANQGSEA. The CDR3 spans 13 residues. The CDR3 region has the DNA TGCAGCGTTACAGGGGGCGCGGTCTACGAGCAGTACTTC. It is translated as CSVTGGAVYEQYF.

Of note for this clone: Given a far larger clone just one base away, this is likely a sequencing read error. CDR3 loop: CASSLSSSGNTIYF. Here the CDR3 DNA reads TGTGCCAGCAGCTTATCGAGCTCTGGAAACACCATATATTTT. The chain combines TRBV7-3 with TRBJ1-3; D call uncertain. V shed 2 bases and J shed 0 bases, with 5 bases lying between them. The CDR3 consists of 14 residues. From germline, CDR1 is SGHTA and CDR2 FQGTGA.

This sequence joins TRBV6-5 and TRBJ1-5, with a weak D call TRBD1 (6 bases). The V gene lost 4 bases and the J gene lost 5 bases, with 12 bases spanning the gap. Germline V gene lookup returns CDR1 MNHEY and CDR2 SVGAGI. The CDR3 spans 14 residues. CDR3 amino acids: CASSLGTSHQPQHF. CDR3 bases: TGTGCCAGCAGTTTAGGGACATCCCATCAGCCCCAGCATTTT.

The gene calls are TRBV5-5 and TRBJ1-6, with 7 bases identical to TRBD1. With 3 bases clipped from V and 7 bases from J, the junction kept 7 bases outside the gene matches. Germline CDR1 and CDR2: SGHKS and YYEKEE (reference sequence). The length of the CDR3 is 15 residues. The CDR3 reads CASSWSGTENSPLHF. DNA of the CDR3: TGTGCCAGCAGCTGGTCCGGGACAGAAAATTCACCCCTCCACTTT.

This sequence joins TRBV27 and TRBJ1-5, with a tentative D call TRBD1 (5 bases). The CDR3 covers 13 residues. The ends were cut back, 0 bases at V and 11 bases at J, with 11 bases in the middle. Germline V lookup: CDR1 MNHEY, CDR2 SMNVEV (reference sequence). The DNA for the CDR3 is TGTGCCAGCAGTTTATCGGGGGTAGGGTCCCAGCATTTT. This gives the protein CASSLSGVGSQHF.

Comment on this clone: The sample contains more than one DNA sequence encoding this CDR3. The J gene is TRBJ1-5, the V gene TRBV29-1, with D possibly TRBD1 on 5 matching bases. The CDR3 is 13 amino acids. Germline CDR1 SQVTM, CDR2 ANQGSEA. The V and J ends lost 4 bases and 2 bases respectively, with 9 bases between them. CDR3 protein: CSVGGGGNQPQHF. The CDR3 region has the DNA TGCAGCGTTGGGGGAGGGGGCAATCAGCCCCAGCATTTT.

V usage is TRBV2 and J usage is TRBJ2-6; D remains unclear. Trimming cost V 6 bases and J 0 bases, with 6 bases left between them. Germline CDR1 SNHLY, CDR2 FYNNEI. The CDR3 totals 14 residues. In nucleotides, the CDR3 is TGTGCCAGCAGGGCCCACTCTGGGGCCAACGTCCTGACTTTC. Protein: CASRAHSGANVLTF.

V usage is TRBV30 and J usage is TRBJ2-5; 7 bases align to TRBD1. V trimming: 8 bases; J trimming: 3 bases; junction bases outside the gene matches: 3. The CDR3 consists of 11 residues. CDR1 is GTSNPN and CDR2 is SVGIG in the germline V gene (reference sequence). The CDR3: CASGQEETQYF. Written as DNA, the CDR3 is TGTGCCAGCGGACAGGAAGAGACCCAGTACTTC.